This T cell receptor beta chain was sequenced during a study of beta chain features in type 1 diabetes. There are a few counts of this clone. What it binds is not known. A sort by CD45RO/CCR7/CD25/CD127/CD95/CD27 yielded CD4+ naive, central memory, regulatory and stem cell-like memory cells. Each population that was sorted was more than 95% pure. V shed 8 bases and J 4 bases; nucleotides not matched to a gene: 7. Looked up from germline, CDR1 is MNHEY and CDR2 is SMNVEV (reference sequence). This CDR3 contains 14 residues. Expressed TCRB transcripts were sequenced after all isolated RNA was converted to cDNA. The method was immunoSEQ multiplex PCR; TCRdb's version includes in-frame clones alone and lacks a portion of them. The sample includes about 370,000 clones, approximately 16% seen only once; the top ten take around 0.02%. Study observations and caveats: Shorter TCRB CDR3s, moderately but significantly so, were found in Type 1 diabetes patients in all four CD4+ subsets.

This chain uses TRBV27 with TRBJ2-3; TRBD1 matches at 9 bases. The sequencing sample was made of naive CD4+ T cells from blood. The sequence came from a woman between 18 and 29 years old in good health. CDR3 DNA: TGTGCCAGCGGGGACAGGGACGGTTCAGATACGCAGTATTTT. Its translation: CASGDRDGSDTQYF.